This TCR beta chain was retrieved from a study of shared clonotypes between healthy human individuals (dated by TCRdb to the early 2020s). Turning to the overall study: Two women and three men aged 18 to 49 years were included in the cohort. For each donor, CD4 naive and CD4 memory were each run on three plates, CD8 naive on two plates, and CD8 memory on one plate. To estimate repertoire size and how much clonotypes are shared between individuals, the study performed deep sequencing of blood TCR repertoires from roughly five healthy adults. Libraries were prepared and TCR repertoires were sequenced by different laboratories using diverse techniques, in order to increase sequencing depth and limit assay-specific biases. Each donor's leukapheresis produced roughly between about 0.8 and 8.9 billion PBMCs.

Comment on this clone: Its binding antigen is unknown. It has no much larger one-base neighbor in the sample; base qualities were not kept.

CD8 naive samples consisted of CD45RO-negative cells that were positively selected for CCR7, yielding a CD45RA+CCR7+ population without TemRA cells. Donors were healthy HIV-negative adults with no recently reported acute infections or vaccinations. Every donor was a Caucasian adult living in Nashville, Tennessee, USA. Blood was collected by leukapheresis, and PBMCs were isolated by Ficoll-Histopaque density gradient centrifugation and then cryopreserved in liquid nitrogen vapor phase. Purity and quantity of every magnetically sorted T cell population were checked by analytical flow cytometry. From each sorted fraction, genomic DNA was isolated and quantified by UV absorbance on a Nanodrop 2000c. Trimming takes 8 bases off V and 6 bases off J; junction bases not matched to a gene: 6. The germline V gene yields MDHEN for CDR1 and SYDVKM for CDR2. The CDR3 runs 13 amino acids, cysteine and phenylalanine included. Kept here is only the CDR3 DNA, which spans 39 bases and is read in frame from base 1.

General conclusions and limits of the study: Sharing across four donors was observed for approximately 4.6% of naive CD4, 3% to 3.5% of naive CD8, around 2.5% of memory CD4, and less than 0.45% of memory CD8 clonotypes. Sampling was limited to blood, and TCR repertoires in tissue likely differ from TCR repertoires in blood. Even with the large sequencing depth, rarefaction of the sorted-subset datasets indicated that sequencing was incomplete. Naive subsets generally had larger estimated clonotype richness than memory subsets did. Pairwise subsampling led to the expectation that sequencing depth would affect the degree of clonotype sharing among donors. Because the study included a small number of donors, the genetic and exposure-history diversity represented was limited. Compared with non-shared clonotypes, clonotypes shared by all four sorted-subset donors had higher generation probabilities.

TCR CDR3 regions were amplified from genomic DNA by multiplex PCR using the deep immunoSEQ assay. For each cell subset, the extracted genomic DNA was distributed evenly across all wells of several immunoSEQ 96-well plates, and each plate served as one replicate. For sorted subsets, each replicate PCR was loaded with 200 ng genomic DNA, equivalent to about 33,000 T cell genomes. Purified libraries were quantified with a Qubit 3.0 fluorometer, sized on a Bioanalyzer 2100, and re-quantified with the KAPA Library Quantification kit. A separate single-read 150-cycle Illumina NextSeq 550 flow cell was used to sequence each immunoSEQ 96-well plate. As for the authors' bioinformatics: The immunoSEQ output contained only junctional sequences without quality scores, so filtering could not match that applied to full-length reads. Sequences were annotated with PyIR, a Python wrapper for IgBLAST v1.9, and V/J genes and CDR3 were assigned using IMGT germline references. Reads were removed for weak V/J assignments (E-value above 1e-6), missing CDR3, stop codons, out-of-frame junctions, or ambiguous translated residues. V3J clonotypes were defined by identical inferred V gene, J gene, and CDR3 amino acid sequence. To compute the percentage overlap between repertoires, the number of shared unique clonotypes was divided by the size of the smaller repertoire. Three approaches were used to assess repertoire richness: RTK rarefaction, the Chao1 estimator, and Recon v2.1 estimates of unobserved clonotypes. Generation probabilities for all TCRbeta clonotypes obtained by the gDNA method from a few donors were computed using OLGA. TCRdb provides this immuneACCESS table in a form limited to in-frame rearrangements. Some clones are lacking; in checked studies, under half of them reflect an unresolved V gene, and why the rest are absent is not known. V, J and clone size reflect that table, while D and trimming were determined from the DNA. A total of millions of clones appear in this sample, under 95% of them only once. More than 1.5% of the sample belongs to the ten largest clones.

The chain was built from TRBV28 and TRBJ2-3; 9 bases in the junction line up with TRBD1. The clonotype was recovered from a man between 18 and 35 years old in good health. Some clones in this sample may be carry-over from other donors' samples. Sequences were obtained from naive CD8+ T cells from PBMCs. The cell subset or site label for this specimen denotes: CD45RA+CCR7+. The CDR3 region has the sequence CASEGQGDDTQYF. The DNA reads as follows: TGTGCCAGCGAGGGACAGGGCGACGATACGCAGTATTTT.